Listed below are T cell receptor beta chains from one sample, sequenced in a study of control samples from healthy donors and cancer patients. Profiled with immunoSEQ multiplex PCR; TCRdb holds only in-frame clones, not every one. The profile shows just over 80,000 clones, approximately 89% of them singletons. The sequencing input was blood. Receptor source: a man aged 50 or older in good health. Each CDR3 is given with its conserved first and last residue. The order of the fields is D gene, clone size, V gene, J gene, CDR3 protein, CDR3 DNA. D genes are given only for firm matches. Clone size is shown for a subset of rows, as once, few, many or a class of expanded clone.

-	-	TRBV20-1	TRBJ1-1	CSASSGEVRAFF	TGCAGTGCTAGTTCCGGGGAAGTGAGAGCTTTCTTT
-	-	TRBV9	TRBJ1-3	CASSFRVEGVGNTIYF	TGTGCCAGCAGCTTTCGGGTCGAGGGGGTAGGAAACACCATATATTTT
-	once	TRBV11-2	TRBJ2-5	CASSSLSGEETQYF	TGTGCCAGCAGCTCCCTAAGTGGGGAAGAGACCCAGTACTTC
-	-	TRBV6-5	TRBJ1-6	CASSLGSNSPLHF	TGTGCCAGCAGTTTGGGGTCGAATTCACCCCTCCACTTT
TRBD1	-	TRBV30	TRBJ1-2	CAWSVQGYSYGYTF	TGTGCCTGGAGTGTACAGGGGTACAGCTATGGCTACACCTTC
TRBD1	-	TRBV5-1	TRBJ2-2	CASSPDRGSGELFF	TGCGCCAGCAGCCCCGACAGGGGTAGCGGGGAGCTGTTTTTT
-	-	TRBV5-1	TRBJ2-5	CASSLVLGARETQYF	TGCGCCAGCAGCTTGGTTCTGGGGGCAAGGGAGACCCAGTACTTC
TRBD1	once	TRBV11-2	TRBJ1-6	CASRLRQGDSPLHF	TGTGCCAGCCGCCTGAGACAGGGTGATTCACCCCTCCACTTT
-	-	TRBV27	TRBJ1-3	CASANRAAGNTIYF	TGTGCCAGCGCAAACAGGGCGGCAGGAAACACCATATATTTT
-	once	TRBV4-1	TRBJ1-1	CASSPSWGLDTEAFF	TGCGCCAGCAGCCCCTCGTGGGGGTTGGACACTGAAGCTTTCTTT
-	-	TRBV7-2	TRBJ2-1	CASSSTRANEQFF	TGTGCCAGCAGCTCGACTAGAGCCAATGAGCAGTTCTTC
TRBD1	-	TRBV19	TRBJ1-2	CASSIDRVNYGYTF	TGTGCCAGTAGTATCGACAGGGTCAACTATGGCTACACCTTC
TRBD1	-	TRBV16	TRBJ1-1	CASSQEGGWGTEAFF	TGTGCCAGCAGCCAAGAAGGGGGCTGGGGCACTGAAGCTTTCTTT
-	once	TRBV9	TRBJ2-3	CASSAPPGVLGGTDTQYF	TGTGCCAGCAGCGCCCCCCCTGGTGTCCTCGGCGGCACAGATACGCAGTATTTT
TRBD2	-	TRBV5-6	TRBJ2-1	CASSLIWRGGRDEQFF	TGTGCCAGCAGCTTGATCTGGCGGGGGGGCCGCGATGAGCAGTTCTTC
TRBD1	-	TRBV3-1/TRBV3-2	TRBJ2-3	CASSQEGTGAADTQYF	TGTGCCAGCAGCCAAGAGGGGACAGGGGCCGCAGATACGCAGTATTTT
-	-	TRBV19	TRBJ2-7	CASSKQVPDEQYF	TGTGCCAGTAGTAAGCAGGTGCCTGACGAGCAGTACTTC
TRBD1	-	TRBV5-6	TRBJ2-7	CASSPEGTGLSYEQYF	TGTGCCAGCAGCCCCGAAGGGACAGGTCTCTCCTACGAGCAGTACTTC
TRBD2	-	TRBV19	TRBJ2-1	CASTPGLAGGRSEQFF	TGTGCCAGTACCCCCGGACTAGCGGGGGGGCGGAGTGAGCAGTTCTTC
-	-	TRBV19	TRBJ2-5	CASSKTGAGETQYF	TGTGCCAGTAGCAAAACAGGGGCGGGGGAGACCCAGTACTTC
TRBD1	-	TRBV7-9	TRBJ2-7	CASSSGQNSYEQYF	TGTGCCAGCAGCTCGGGACAGAACTCCTACGAGCAGTACTTC
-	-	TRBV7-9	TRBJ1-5	CASSLGYSNQPQHF	TGTGCCAGCAGCTTAGGGTACAGTAATCAGCCCCAGCATTTT
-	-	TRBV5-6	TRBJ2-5	CASSLLVPGETQYF	TGTGCCAGCAGTTTACTTGTCCCGGGAGAGACCCAGTACTTC
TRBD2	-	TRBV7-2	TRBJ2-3	CASSFGLAVHTQYF	TGTGCCAGCAGCTTCGGACTAGCGGTTCATACGCAGTATTTT
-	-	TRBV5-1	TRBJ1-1	CASSLGMNTEAFF	TGCGCCAGCAGCTTGGGCATGAACACTGAAGCTTTCTTT
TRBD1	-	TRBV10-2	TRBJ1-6	CASSESTGVRSPLHF	TGCGCCAGCAGTGAGTCCACAGGGGTTAGGTCACCCCTCCACTTT
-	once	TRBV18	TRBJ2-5	CASSPQGVETQYF	TGTGCCAGCTCACCACAGGGTGTGGAGACCCAGTACTTC
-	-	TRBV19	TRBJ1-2	CASSIPPGDRGYTF	TGTGCCAGTAGTATCCCCCCGGGCGATCGTGGCTACACCTTC
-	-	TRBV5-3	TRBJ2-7	CARSLGAYEQYF	TGTGCCAGAAGCTTGGGGGCCTACGAGCAGTACTTC
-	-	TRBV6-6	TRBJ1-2	CASSRLPTGTVSLSYGYTF	TGTGCCAGCAGTCGACTCCCTACCGGGACGGTCTCACTTAGCTATGGCTACACCTTC
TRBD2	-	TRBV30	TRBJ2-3	CAWSLSGGGTDTQYF	TGTGCCTGGAGTCTTAGCGGGGGGGGCACAGATACGCAGTATTTT
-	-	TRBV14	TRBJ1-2	CASSHGRILYGYTF	TGTGCCAGCAGCCACGGACGGATTCTCTATGGCTACACCTTC
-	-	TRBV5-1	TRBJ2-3	CASSLEGAGPLSDTQYF	TGCGCCAGCAGCTTGGAGGGTGCAGGACCCCTTTCGGATACGCAGTATTTT
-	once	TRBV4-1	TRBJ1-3	CASSQVSQGWRNTIYF	TGCGCCAGCAGCCAAGTAAGTCAGGGTTGGAGAAACACCATATATTTT
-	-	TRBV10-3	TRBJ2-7	CAIRGEPSYEQYF	TGTGCCATCAGGGGAGAACCCTCCTACGAGCAGTACTTC
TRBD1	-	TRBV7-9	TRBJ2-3	CASTSLLRQGAADTQYF	TGTGCCAGCACCTCACTACTAAGACAGGGGGCCGCAGATACGCAGTATTTT
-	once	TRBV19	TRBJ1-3	CASSTQRPGNTIYF	TGTGCCAGTAGTACACAGCGCCCTGGAAACACCATATATTTT
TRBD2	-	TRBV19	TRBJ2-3	CASRYSGGSTDTQYF	TGTGCCAGTAGGTATAGCGGGGGGAGCACAGATACGCAGTATTTT
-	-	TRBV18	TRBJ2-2	CASSPRWDTGELFF	TGTGCCAGCTCACCACGGTGGGACACCGGGGAGCTGTTTTTT
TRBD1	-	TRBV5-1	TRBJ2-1	CASSSAVDRVVEQFF	TGCGCCAGCAGCTCGGCCGTGGACAGGGTGGTTGAGCAGTTCTTC
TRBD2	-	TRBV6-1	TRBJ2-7	CASSEVLSGGTLIREQYF	TGTGCCAGCAGTGAGGTCCTTAGCGGGGGGACTCTCATCCGCGAGCAGTACTTC
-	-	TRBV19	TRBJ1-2	CASSITDPNYGYTF	TGTGCCAGTAGTATAACGGACCCCAACTATGGCTACACCTTC
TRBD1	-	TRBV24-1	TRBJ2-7	CATSDSSPGQRYEQYF	TGTGCCACCAGTGACTCCTCTCCGGGACAGCGATACGAGCAGTACTTC
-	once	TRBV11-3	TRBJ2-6	CASSLDGNRRGSGANVLTF	TGTGCCAGCAGCTTAGATGGAAACAGGAGGGGATCTGGGGCCAACGTCCTGACTTTC
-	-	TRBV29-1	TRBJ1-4	CSTGDLYSEKLFF	TGCAGCACCGGGGATCTCTATAGTGAAAAACTGTTTTTT
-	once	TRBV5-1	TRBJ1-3	CASSDGASGNTIYF	TGCGCCAGCAGCGACGGGGCCTCTGGAAACACCATATATTTT
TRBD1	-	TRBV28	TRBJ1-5	CASSIAGGGNQPQHF	TGTGCCAGCAGTATCGCAGGGGGTGGTAATCAGCCCCAGCATTTT
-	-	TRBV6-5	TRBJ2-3	CASSFAGDNTDTQYF	TGTGCCAGCAGTTTTGCCGGGGATAACACAGATACGCAGTATTTT
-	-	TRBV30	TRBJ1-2	CAWSATPSGGYTF	TGTGCCTGGAGTGCGACCCCTTCTGGGGGCTACACCTTC
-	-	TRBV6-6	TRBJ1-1	CASSLTVLGGAFF	TGTGCCAGCAGTCTGACAGTTCTCGGTGGAGCTTTCTTT
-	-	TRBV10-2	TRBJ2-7	CASSGTREQYF	TGCGCCAGCTCCGGGACGAGGGAGCAGTACTTC
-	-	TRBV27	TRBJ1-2	CASSLGNYGYTF	TGTGCCAGCAGTTTGGGTAACTATGGCTACACCTTC
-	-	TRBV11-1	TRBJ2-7	CASSRLGSYEQYF	TGTGCCAGCAGTCGATTAGGGTCCTACGAGCAGTACTTC
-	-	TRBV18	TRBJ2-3	CASSPRTSTDTQYF	TGTGCCAGCTCACCCCGGACTAGCACAGATACGCAGTATTTT
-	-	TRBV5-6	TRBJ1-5	CASSLAHQPQHF	TGTGCCAGCAGCTTGGCTCATCAGCCCCAGCATTTT
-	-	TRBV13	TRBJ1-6	CASSLKGQGWNSPLHF	TGTGCCAGCAGCTTAAAGGGTCAGGGGTGGAATTCACCCCTCCACTTT
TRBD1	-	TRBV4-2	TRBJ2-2	CASSQDLGQLNTGELFF	TGTGCCAGCAGCCAAGATTTGGGACAGTTGAACACCGGGGAGCTGTTTTTT
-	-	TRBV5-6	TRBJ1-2	CASSLGRVYTF	TGTGCCAGCAGCTTGGGACGGGTCTACACCTTC
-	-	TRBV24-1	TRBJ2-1	CATSGSSNNEQFF	TGTGCCACCAGTGGTTCCAGTAACAATGAGCAGTTCTTC
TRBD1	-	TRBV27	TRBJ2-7	CASSSPGQGVHEQYF	TGTGCCAGCAGTTCACCGGGACAGGGGGTACACGAGCAGTACTTC